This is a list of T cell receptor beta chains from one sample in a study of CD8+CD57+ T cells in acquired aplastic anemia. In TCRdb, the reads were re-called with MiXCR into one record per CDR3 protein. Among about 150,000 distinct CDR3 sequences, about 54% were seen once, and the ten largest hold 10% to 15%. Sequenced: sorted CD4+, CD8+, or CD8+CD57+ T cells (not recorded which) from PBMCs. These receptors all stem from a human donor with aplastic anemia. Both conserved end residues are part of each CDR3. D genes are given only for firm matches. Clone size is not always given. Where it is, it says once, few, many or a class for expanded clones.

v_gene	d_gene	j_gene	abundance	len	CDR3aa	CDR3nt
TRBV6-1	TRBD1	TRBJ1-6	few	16	CASRGQGSSYNSPLHF	TGTGCCAGCAGGGGACAGGGGAGTTCCTATAATTCACCCCTCCACTTT
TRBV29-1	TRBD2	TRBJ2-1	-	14	CSVVGLAGNNEQFF	TGCAGCGTTGTAGGACTAGCGGGGAACAATGAGCAGTTCTTC
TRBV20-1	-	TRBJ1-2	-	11	CSASVWQAYTF	TGCAGTGCTAGTGTCTGGCAGGCCTACACCTTC
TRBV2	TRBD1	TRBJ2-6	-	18	CASSEEGQGLSGANVLTF	TGTGCCAGCAGTGAAGAAGGACAGGGCCTCTCTGGGGCCAACGTCCTGACTTTC
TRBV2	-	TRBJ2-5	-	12	CASGPQDGTQYF	TGTGCCAGCGGGCCTCAAGATGGGACCCAGTACTTC
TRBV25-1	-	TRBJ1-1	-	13	CASSNFGNTEAFF	TGTGCCAGCAGTAATTTCGGGAACACTGAAGCTTTCTTT
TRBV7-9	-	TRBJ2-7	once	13	CASSSLASYEQYF	TGTGCCAGCTCCTCTCTAGCGTCCTACGAGCAGTACTTC
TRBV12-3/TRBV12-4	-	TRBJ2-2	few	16	CASSSPGHINTGELFF	TGTGCCAGCAGTTCTCCGGGACATATAAACACCGGGGAGCTGTTTTTT
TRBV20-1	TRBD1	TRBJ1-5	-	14	CGVKDRVYGQPQHF	TGCGGTGTTAAGGACAGGGTTTATGGTCAGCCCCAGCATTTT
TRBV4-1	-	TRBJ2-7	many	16	CASSQVLGPRGYEQYF	TGCGCCAGCAGCCAAGTACTGGGACCCAGGGGCTACGAGCAGTACTTC
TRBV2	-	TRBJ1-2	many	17	CASSEKGGSGGNYGYTF	TGTGCCAGCAGTGAAAAGGGGGGCAGCGGAGGCAACTATGGCTACACCTTC
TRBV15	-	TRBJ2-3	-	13	CATSRDLEDTQYF	TGTGCCACCAGCAGAGACCTCGAAGATACGCAGTATTTT
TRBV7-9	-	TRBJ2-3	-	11	CASSPSNTQYF	TGTGCCAGCAGCCCTTCCAATACGCAGTATTTT
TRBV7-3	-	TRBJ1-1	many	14	CASSLAGSGTEAFF	TGTGCCAGCAGCTTAGCGGGAAGCGGGACTGAAGCTTTCTTT
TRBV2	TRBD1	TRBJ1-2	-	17	CASSDRGRTNSNYGYTF	TGTGCCAGCAGTGACAGGGGGCGGACAAATTCGAACTATGGCTACACCTTC